Shown below are 31 T cell receptor beta chains from a single sample sequenced in a study of beta chain features in type 1 diabetes. TCRB transcripts that were expressed got sequenced, as all of the isolated RNA had been reverse transcribed. Libraries were prepared by immunoSEQ multiplex PCR; TCRdb keeps only in-frame clonotypes and omits some of them. The data contain about 900,000 clones, roughly 17% of them singletons. The specimen was naive CD4+ T cells from blood. These receptors came from a woman younger than 35 in good health.

This clone has a handful of counts. The chain carries TRBV7-9 and TRBJ2-1; tentatively, D is TRBD2 (6 bases). V was shortened by 5 bases and J by 7 bases, with 18 bases between the two germline ends. This CDR3 region has 15 residues. Germline CDR1 is SEHNR and CDR2 is FQNEAQ (reference sequence). CDR3 sequence (DNA): TGTGCCAGCAGCCCCAGACTAGACGGGGCAAATGAGCAGTTCTTC. Encoded protein: CASSPRLDGANEQFF. The full variable domain, with the rest looked up from reference TRBV7-9 and TRBJ2-1, is DTGVSQNPRHKITKRGQNVTFRCDPISEHNRLYWYRQTLGQGPEFLTYFQNEAQLEKSRLLSDRFSAERPKGSFSTLEIQRTEQGDSAMYLCASSPRLDGANEQFFGPGTRLTVL.

The CDR3 DNA sequence: TGTGCCAGCAGCTTCGGGACAGGGCCAAATGAAAAACTGTTTTTT. Amino acid sequence: CASSFGTGPNEKLFF. V and J are TRBV7-2 and TRBJ1-4; 9 bases map to TRBD1. The length of the CDR3 is 15 residues. Germline values: CDR1 SGHTA, CDR2 FQGNSA. With 3 bases clipped from V and 5 bases from J, the junction kept 4 bases outside the gene matches.

CDR3 DNA: TGTGCCAGCAGCTCGGTCCCCGATCAGCCCCAGCATTTT. Its protein product is CASSSVPDQPQHF. The chain employs TRBV5-4 and TRBJ1-5; D is unresolved. The CDR3 consists of 13 residues. The V gene's germline CDR1 is SGHNT and CDR2 YYREEE (reference sequence). V was cut by 3 bases and J by 5 bases, with 9 bases left in between.

This clone turned up a few times. The chain employs TRBV5-6 and TRBJ2-5; tentatively, D is TRBD1 (5 bases). This CDR3 contains 14 residues. From germline, CDR1 is SGHDT and CDR2 YYEEEE. The ends were cut back, 4 bases at V and 5 bases at J, with 15 bases in the middle. The CDR3 here is CASSAIQGWETQYF. The CDR3 region has the DNA TGTGCCAGCAGCGCCATTCAGGGTTGGGAGACCCAGTACTTC.

A few counts support this clone. This chain uses TRBV14 with TRBJ2-3; either TRBD1 or TRBD2 may fit D (5 bases each). Germline CDR1 reads SGHDN; CDR2 reads FVKESK. Trimming stripped 4 bases from V and 3 bases from J, with 20 bases between. The CDR3 has 17 residues. In DNA form, the CDR3 reads TGTGCCAGCAGCCGGGCCCGGGACCCCGCTCTAACAGATACGCAGTATTTT. Amino acid sequence: CASSRARDPALTDTQYF.

This chain's CDR3 is CASSFGQGFLNEKLFF. DNA for the CDR3: TGTGCCAGCAGCTTTGGACAGGGCTTTCTCAATGAAAAACTGTTTTTT. The V and J genes are TRBV7-2 and TRBJ1-4, with 8 bases fitting TRBD1. The V gene's germline CDR1 is SGHTA and CDR2 FQGNSA. The J segment lost 5 bases and the V segment lost 3 bases, leaving 8 bases of the junction unmatched. This CDR3 spans 16 amino acids. Variable domain in full (rest from reference TRBV7-2 and TRBJ1-4): GAGVSQSPSNKVTEKGKDVELRCDPISGHTALYWYRQSLGQGLEFLIYFQGNSAPDKSGLPSDRFSAERTGGSVSTLTIQRTQQEDSAVYLCASSFGQGFLNEKLFFGSGTQLSVL.

This clone was seen a handful of times. V is TRBV6-5 and J is TRBJ2-7, with TRBD1 as a possible D gene (6 bases). Per the germline V gene, CDR1 is MNHEY and CDR2 is SVGAGI. V was clipped by 5 bases and J by 2 bases, with 13 bases between them. This CDR3 spans 14 amino acids. The CDR3 sequence is CASSPPGHPYEQYF. CDR3 DNA sequence: TGTGCCAGCAGTCCTCCGGGACACCCCTACGAGCAGTACTTC.

The J gene is TRBJ2-5, the V gene TRBV15; D remains unclear. V lost 4 bases, J lost 5 bases, and 8 bases lay in between. Germline-derived CDR1 and CDR2 are LNHNV and YYDKDF (reference sequence). The CDR3 is 12 residues long. CDR3 in DNA: TGTGCCACCAGCACACACTGGGAGACCCAGTACTTC. This encodes CATSTHWETQYF.

This chain connects TRBV6-6 to TRBJ1-2; D possibly corresponds to TRBD1 (6 bases). The V gene's germline CDR1 is MNHNY and CDR2 SVGAGI (reference sequence). This CDR3 contains 14 residues. V shed 6 bases and J shed 4 bases, with 15 bases lying between them. Written as DNA, the CDR3 is TGTGCCAGCAGACTTAACAGGGAGAGCTATGGCTACACCTTC. This codes for CASRLNRESYGYTF.

The sample holds a few counts of this clone. This chain joins TRBV28 and TRBJ2-1, with a weak D call TRBD2 (7 bases). CDR1 and CDR2 (germline): MDHEN, SYDVKM. Trimming cost V 6 bases and J 8 bases, with 23 bases left between them. This CDR3 region has 16 residues. The CDR3 DNA is TGTGCCAGCAGCCCCTATAGGGGGGCGGGGGATTATGAGCAGTTCTTC. Residues: CASSPYRGAGDYEQFF. The full variable domain, with the rest looked up from reference TRBV28 and TRBJ2-1, is DVKVTQSSRYLVKRTGEKVFLECVQDMDHENMFWYRQDPGLGLRLIYFSYDVKMKEKGDIPEGYSVSREKKERFSLILESASTNQTSMYLCASSPYRGAGDYEQFFGPGTRLTVL.

The chain joins TRBV6-5 to TRBJ2-3; TRBD1 matches 7 bases. Per the germline V gene, CDR1 is MNHEY and CDR2 is SVGAGI. J lost 0 bases, V lost 5 bases, and 5 bases had no gene match. This CDR3 is built from 15 residues. The CDR3 nucleotides are TGTGCCAGCAGTCGCGGACAGGTTAGCACAGATACGCAGTATTTT. Its protein product is CASSRGQVSTDTQYF.

The gene calls are TRBV9 and TRBJ2-3; tentative D call: TRBD2 (5 bases). There are 17 residues in the CDR3. V was pared by 4 bases and J by 0 bases, with 18 bases between. In germline, CDR1 is SGDLS, CDR2 YYNGEE. The CDR3 DNA sequence: TGTGCCAGCAGCTCTCCTCTCGGACTGCAAAGCACAGATACGCAGTATTTT. This gives the protein CASSSPLGLQSTDTQYF.

This clone was recorded a few times. The rearrangement uses TRBV19 and TRBJ1-4, with a weak D call TRBD1 (5 bases). V was pared by 5 bases and J by 12 bases, with 19 bases between. Germline CDR1 and CDR2: LNHDA and SQIVND (reference sequence). CDR3 length: 14 amino acids. The CDR3, as DNA: TGTGCCAGTAGTCAAGGGCCAAGGGTACAGGAACTGTTTTTT. Amino acid sequence: CASSQGPRVQELFF.

Points on this clone: Other DNA sequences in this sample translate to the same CDR3. This rearrangement joins TRBV28 to TRBJ1-2; D call uncertain. The CDR3 spans 13 residues. V gave up 3 bases and J gave up 2 bases, with 7 bases separating them. CDR1 MDHEN and CDR2 SYDVKM come from the germline V gene. The DNA of the CDR3 is TGTGCCAGCAGTTTTGGGCAGAACTATGGCTACACCTTC. Encoded protein: CASSFGQNYGYTF.

The rearrangement joins TRBV23-1 to TRBJ2-2; TRBD1 agrees at 8 bases. TRBV23-1 is noted as an ORF with a role that remains uncertain. This CDR3 is 15 amino acids long. The V gene end was trimmed by 6 bases and the J gene end by 5 bases; junction bases not matched to a gene: 8. The DNA for the CDR3 is TGCGCCAGCAGATCCTCCAGGGGGCCTACCGGGGAGCTGTTTTTT. Translation: CASRSSRGPTGELFF.

This clone was seen more than once but under ten times. Compared with germline, one end of the junction differs, possibly owing to a read error. This chain connects TRBV20-1 to TRBJ2-5, with 11 bases fitting TRBD2. The CDR3 length is 10 residues. Germline loops: CDR1 DFQATT, CDR2 SNEGSKA (reference sequence). CDR3: CSAFTSGSNF. The CDR3 bases are TGCAGTGCTTTTACTAGCGGGAGCAACTTC.

This clone was seen a few times. The chain couples TRBV7-2 to TRBJ2-5; D might be TRBD1 (5 bases). The CDR3 is made up of 17 amino acids. Germline assignment: CDR1 SGHTA and CDR2 FQGNSA. Trimming took 5 bases from V and 0 from J, leaving 19 bases between them. The DNA for the CDR3 is TGTGCCAGCAGCCCTTTTGCCAGGGCAGAGTACCAAGAGACCCAGTACTTC. Translation gives CASSPFARAEYQETQYF. The full variable domain, with the rest looked up from reference TRBV7-2 and TRBJ2-5, is GAGVSQSPSNKVTEKGKDVELRCDPISGHTALYWYRQSLGQGLEFLIYFQGNSAPDKSGLPSDRFSAERTGGSVSTLTIQRTQQEDSAVYLCASSPFARAEYQETQYFGPGTRLLVL.

This clone was seen a handful of times. CDR3 loop: CASSLDKRSNSPLHF. For the CDR3, the DNA is TGTGCCAGCAGCTTAGACAAAAGGTCTAATTCACCCCTCCACTTT. The genes are TRBV7-2 and TRBJ1-6; D ambiguous. Germline CDR1 and CDR2: SGHTA and FQGNSA. V lost 1 base and J 6 bases, leaving 10 bases between the germline ends. The CDR3 runs to 15 residues. Using reference TRBV7-2 and TRBJ1-6 for the parts outside the CDR3, the full variable domain is GAGVSQSPSNKVTEKGKDVELRCDPISGHTALYWYRQSLGQGLEFLIYFQGNSAPDKSGLPSDRFSAERTGGSVSTLTIQRTQQEDSAVYLCASSLDKRSNSPLHFGNGTRLTVT.

This chain uses TRBV6-6 with TRBJ1-2; D remains ambiguous. V was cut by 2 bases and J by 2 bases, with 15 bases left in between. Germline V gene sequence: CDR1 MNHNY, CDR2 SVGAGI (reference sequence). The CDR3 runs to 16 residues. CDR3 residues: CASSYDGLVGNYGYTF. In nucleotides, the CDR3 is TGTGCCAGCAGTTACGATGGTTTGGTAGGGAACTATGGCTACACCTTC.

In this sample, this clone turned up once. The CDR3: CASSPTRVSGNTIYF. CDR3 sequence (DNA): TGTGCCAGCTCACCGACTCGGGTATCTGGAAACACCATATATTTT. The rearrangement joins TRBV18 to TRBJ1-3; D is unresolved. CDR3 length: 15 amino acids. Trimming left V 3 bases short and J 1 base short, with 10 bases between. CDR1 is KGHSH, CDR2 LQKENI, per germline.

This clone has a single count. The chain recombines TRBV18 with TRBJ2-1, with TRBD2 identical over 9 bases. Germline CDR1 KGHSH, CDR2 LQKENI. This CDR3 region has 15 residues. V dropped 7 bases and J dropped 7; count of bases not matched to a gene: 11. CDR3 amino acids: CASCPGLALQNEQFF. CDR3 nucleotides: TGTGCCAGCTGTCCGGGACTAGCTTTACAGAATGAGCAGTTCTTC.

The chain couples TRBV5-6 to TRBJ1-2; D is perhaps TRBD1 (5 bases). The CDR3 loop spans 15 amino acids. CDR1 SGHDT and CDR2 YYEEEE come from the germline V gene. V shed 3 bases and J shed 0 bases, with 12 bases lying between them. CDR3 sequence reads: CASSSLDSSNYGYTF. As DNA, the CDR3 is TGTGCCAGCAGCTCCCTCGACAGCTCTAACTATGGCTACACCTTC.

This chain uses TRBV4-1 with TRBJ1-3; maybe TRBD1 (5 bases). This CDR3 is built from 18 residues. Germline CDR1 is MGHRA and CDR2 is YSYEKL. V gave up 4 bases and J gave up 4 bases, with 23 bases separating them. In DNA, the CDR3 is TGCGCCAGCAGCCGGTTCACCACTTCCACAGGAGACGGAAACACCATATATTTT. Encoded protein: CASSRFTTSTGDGNTIYF.

The chain recombines TRBV7-6 with TRBJ2-3, with D possibly matching TRBD2 (6 bases). The germline CDR1 and CDR2 sequences are SGHVS and FNYEAQ. This CDR3 region has 13 residues. V was cut by 4 bases and J by 6 bases, with 11 bases left in between. CDR3 in DNA: TGTGCCAGCAGCTCGGGAGTCGGGGATACGCAGTATTTT. Encoded protein: CASSSGVGDTQYF.

The J gene is TRBJ2-2, the V gene TRBV2, with D tentatively TRBD1 or TRBD2 (6 bases each). CDR3 length equals 15 residues. V shed 10 bases and J shed 5 bases, with 20 bases lying between them. Germline CDR1 and CDR2: SNHLY and FYNNEI. CDR3: CATTPGQGGTGELFF. The CDR3 region has the DNA TGTGCCACGACTCCGGGACAAGGGGGGACCGGGGAGCTGTTTTTT.

The sample holds many counts of this clone. The chain combines TRBV10-3 with TRBJ1-2; the match to TRBD1 covers 8 bases. The CDR3 has 13 amino acids. Germline V gene data show CDR1 as ENHRY and CDR2 as SYGVKD. The junction had 2 bases not matched to a gene; V was cut back by 4 bases and J by 4 bases. The CDR3 bases are TGTGCCATCAGTGGGACAGGGTTCTATGGCTACACCTTC. Residues: CAISGTGFYGYTF.

The V and J genes are TRBV7-9 and TRBJ2-7, with 8 bases that match TRBD1. CDR3 length equals 15 residues. CDR1 and CDR2 from the germline V gene are SEHNR and FQNEAQ (reference sequence). Trimming cost V 1 base and J 3 bases; bases outside gene matches: 5. The CDR3 spells CASSLGQGFIYEQYF. The CDR3 coding sequence is TGTGCCAGCAGCTTAGGACAGGGGTTCATCTACGAGCAGTACTTC.

This clone turned up a few times. The rearrangement joins TRBV7-9 to TRBJ2-1; D is undetermined. Germline V gene lookup returns CDR1 SEHNR and CDR2 FQNEAQ (reference sequence). Trimming shortened V by 2 bases and J by 14 bases, and 10 bases separated the two germline ends. This CDR3 comprises 11 residues. CDR3 region: CASSLRSVKFF. The CDR3 DNA reads TGTGCCAGCAGCTTAAGGTCGGTAAAGTTCTTC.

The chain recombines TRBV18 with TRBJ1-5, with D unclear. The CDR3 totals 14 residues. The V end was cut by 3 bases, the J end by 2 bases, with 8 bases between. Germline values: CDR1 KGHSH, CDR2 LQKENI. CDR3 nucleotides: TGTGCCAGCTCACCGGGTAACGGCAATCAGCCCCAGCATTTT. Protein: CASSPGNGNQPQHF.

This clone was observed a few times. The chain employs TRBV7-2 and TRBJ2-5; TRBD1 might be the D (6 bases). Trimming took 5 bases from V and 4 from J, leaving 20 bases between them. Germline V gene sequence: CDR1 SGHTA, CDR2 FQGNSA. The CDR3 runs 16 residues. The CDR3 loop reads CASSPWTATGRETQYF. CDR3 nucleotides: TGTGCCAGCAGCCCCTGGACAGCCACCGGTAGAGAGACCCAGTACTTC.

V and J are TRBV18 and TRBJ1-1; no firm D call. The V end was cut by 5 bases, the J end by 4 bases, with 14 bases between. Germline CDR1 and CDR2: KGHSH and LQKENI. The CDR3 consists of 14 residues. CDR3 bases: TGTGCCAGCTCATATCTGGGGTTCGGCACTGAAGCTTTCTTT. Translating it yields CASSYLGFGTEAFF. The variable domain in full, completed from reference TRBV18 and TRBJ1-1, reads NAGVMQNPRHLVRRRGQEARLRCSPMKGHSHVYWYRQLPEEGLKFMVYLQKENIIDESGMPKERFSAEFPKEGPSILRIQQVVRGDSAAYFCASSYLGFGTEAFFGQGTRLTVV.